The present T cell receptor (beta chain) was sequenced within a study of T cells expressing NK-cell markers. Study-wide background: One of the eight sequenced donors was seronegative, whereas the other seven were HCMV-seropositive.

Study-level findings and limits: Where a few donors were concerned, these clonotypes also led the CD3+CD56-NKG2C+ fraction.

A word on this clonotype: Its antigen is still unknown.

CDR3 length: 12 amino acids. Germline lookup yields CDR1 SEHNR and CDR2 FQNEAQ (reference sequence). What made the TCR beta cDNA was 5'RACE template switching with UMIs. TCRdb re-called the 5' RACE reads and shows each CDR3 protein once, DNA omitted. This table lists about 400,000 distinct CDR3 sequences. The sequenced sample was blood T cells: a sorted CD56 or NKG2C T cell subset, CD4+ or CD8+ T cells, or bulk PBMC T cells (not recorded which). The TCR was taken from a woman in her forties or fifties in good health. This sequence joins TRBV7-9 and TRBJ2-3; absent DNA, TCRdb's TRBD2 call cannot be checked. The CDR3 here is CASYGLSDTQYF.